This T cell receptor beta chain was sequenced during a study of immune evolution from preneoplasia to lung adenocarcinoma. About this clone itself: What it binds is unknown.

General observations from the study: Top clone frequencies peaked in normal lung, apparently declining through invasive adenocarcinoma. Later-stage lesions appeared to have more T cells, more diversity, less clonality.

From germline, CDR1 is SGHDN and CDR2 FVKESK. The CDR3 contains 15 residues. Trimming left V 0 bases short and J 4 bases short, with 13 bases between. Between the mid-2010s and the late 2010s, patients underwent resection in Japan or China. Histologic diagnosis was independently verified by two lung pathologists. Sequenced by immunoSEQ multiplex PCR; TCRdb stores in-frame clones only, minus some. The sample lists thousands of clones, roughly 82% occurring once. The clonotype was recovered from a donor at least 70 years old with lung adenocarcinoma. The chain has TRBV14 and TRBJ2-7, with D hard to call. Sequencing was performed on FFPE adjacent normal lung tissue. The DNA of the CDR3 is TGTGCCAGCAGCCAAGAAACGGAGACGTGGTACGAGCAGTACTTC. Protein sequence: CASSQETETWYEQYF.